The entry that follows covers one TCR beta chain sequence. Antigen unknown. This CDR3 spans 15 amino acids. The V end lost 8 bases, the J end lost 1 base, and 14 bases lay between the germline ends. Germline V gives CDR1 MNHEY, CDR2 SVGAGI. This sample was taken from a study of T cells in Graves' hyperthyroidism and ophthalmopathy. Study observations and caveats: Also found in blood were most expanded thyroid clonotypes above 0.001. Prediction of ophthalmopathy progression came a median roughly 6.7 months pre-onset.

The authors obtained PBMCs from more than 9.5 ml of fresh peripheral blood. Amplification of TCR beta CDR3 regions used RNA as the template. The study used the HTBI primer set for a first-round RT-PCR of the TCR CDR3. Each CDR3 protein is one row after TCRdb ran MiXCR on the multiplex PCR reads. The data hold around 250,000 distinct CDR3 sequences, with almost 25% observed a single time. This TCR was sampled from a middle-aged woman with Graves' ophthalmopathy. This chain connects TRBV6-5 to TRBJ2-2; no definite D call. The sample taken for sequencing was blood. CDR3 sequence reads: CASEFNTRNTGELFF. DNA of the CDR3: TGTGCCAGCGAGTTCAACACCCGGAACACCGGGGAGCTGTTTTTT.